Listed here are 8 T cell receptor beta chains from one sample, sequenced in a study of a mutant IDH1 vaccine in newly diagnosed glioma. Stated time point: baseline, week 1 (first vaccination visit). Treatment here: pre-vaccination baseline after standard-of-care therapy. Using immunoSEQ multiplex PCR, the repertoire was profiled, and TCRdb retains in-frame clones only, with some absent. The repertoire holds roughly 19,000 clones, with roughly 84% as singletons. Specimen: PBMCs, collected from a glioma patient treated with radiotherapy, temozolomide or both. The receptors come from a man aged 35-49 years with glioma.

CDR3 loop: CAWSVKGLATEAFF. In DNA, the CDR3 is TGTGCCTGGAGTGTAAAGGGTTTGGCCACTGAAGCTTTCTTT. V is TRBV30 and J is TRBJ1-1, with D uncertain. The CDR3 is 14 residues long. Trimming cost V 0 bases and J 4 bases, with 12 bases left between them. The germline CDR1 and CDR2 sequences are GTSNPN and SVGIG (reference sequence).

V usage is TRBV19 and J usage is TRBJ1-2; 8 nucleotides line up with TRBD1. The CDR3 runs 15 residues. The germline CDR1 and CDR2 sequences are LNHDA and SQIVND (reference sequence). The ends lost 5 bases at V and 4 bases at J; junction bases unmatched: 9. CDR3 in DNA: TGTGCCAGTAGTGGGGACAGGTTCTCGATCTATGGCTACACCTTC. It codes for CASSGDRFSIYGYTF.

The rearrangement joins TRBV29-1 to TRBJ1-2; D not certain. This CDR3 contains 12 residues. The V and J ends lost 4 bases and 6 bases respectively, with 12 bases between them. In germline, CDR1 is SQVTM, CDR2 ANQGSEA. CDR3 region: CSVGAWEDGYTF. The CDR3 DNA follows: TGCAGCGTTGGAGCGTGGGAGGATGGCTACACCTTC.

V and J are TRBV5-1 and TRBJ2-1; 9 nucleotides line up with TRBD1. Germline loops: CDR1 SGHRS, CDR2 YFSETQ. V gave up 3 bases and J gave up 9 bases; unmatched junction bases: 7. The CDR3 is made up of 14 amino acids. The CDR3 DNA reads TGCGCCAGCAGCTGGCGGACAGGGGAGGGTGAGCAGTTCTTC. Translation: CASSWRTGEGEQFF.

CDR3 amino acids: CASSFSGQVNTEAFF. In nucleotides, the CDR3 is TGCGCCAGCAGCTTCTCGGGACAGGTCAACACTGAAGCTTTCTTT. The chain carries TRBV5-1 and TRBJ1-1; 8 nucleotides align to TRBD1. The CDR3 loop spans 15 amino acids. Trimming took 2 bases from V and 2 from J; bases not matched to a gene: 5. Germline V CDR1 and CDR2: SGHRS, YFSETQ. The full variable domain, completed using reference TRBV5-1 and TRBJ1-1, is KAGVTQTPRYLIKTRGQQVTLSCSPISGHRSVSWYQQTPGQGLQFLFEYFSETQRNKGNFPGRFSGRQFSNSRSEMNVSTLELGDSALYLCASSFSGQVNTEAFFGQGTRLTVV.

The chain couples TRBV7-2 to TRBJ2-5; D gene unclear. V was trimmed by 3 bases and J by 8 bases, leaving 10 bases between them. The CDR3 spans 12 residues. Germline CDR1 and CDR2: SGHTA and FQGNSA. CDR3 DNA: TGTGCCAGCAGCTTCGAAGGTCGAACCCAGTACTTC. Its protein product is CASSFEGRTQYF.

The chain combines TRBV6-1 with TRBJ1-2; 7 nucleotides agree with TRBD1. The germline V gene encodes CDR1 MNHNS and CDR2 SASEGT. The CDR3 has 14 amino acids. Losses at the gene ends were 7 bases for V and 4 bases for J; bases not matched to a gene: 9. CDR3 DNA sequence: TGTGCCAGCATCCAGCCGGGACAGATCTATGGCTACACCTTC. It yields the protein CASIQPGQIYGYTF.

In DNA, the CDR3 is TGCGCCAGCAGCAACCCCGGGACAGCGTACTACGAGCAGTACTTC. Encoded protein: CASSNPGTAYYEQYF. This chain joins TRBV4-1 and TRBJ2-7, with 7 bases identical to TRBD1. V was clipped by 5 bases and J by 3 bases; unmatched bases: 10. CDR1 and CDR2 (germline): MGHRA, YSYEKL. CDR3 length: 15 amino acids.